This TCR beta chain was obtained from a study of T cells in Graves' hyperthyroidism and ophthalmopathy. Study-level points and caveats: Among clonotypes expanded in thyroid above 0.001, most were also found in blood. Ophthalmopathy was model-predicted a median roughly 6.2 months pre-onset.

The germline gives CDR1 SNHLY, CDR2 FYNNEI. The V gene lost 6 bases and the J gene lost 7 bases, with 10 bases spanning the gap. The length of the CDR3 is 11 residues. This clonotype was observed at least ten times. What it binds is not known. TCR beta CDR3 regions were amplified from RNA. Using the HTBI primer set, a first-round RT-PCR was run on the TCR CDR3. A single record per CDR3 protein comes from TCRdb applying MiXCR to the multiplex PCR reads. The sample shows roughly 330,000 distinct CDR3 sequences, 16% of them seen only once. This clonotype was obtained from a man aged 25 to 40 with Graves' hyperthyroidism. The rearrangement uses TRBV2 and TRBJ2-7, with D perhaps matching TRBD1 (5 bases). The sequencing sample was made of blood. The CDR3 region has the DNA TGTGCCAGCAGATGGCAGGGAGAGCAGTACTTC. It specifies CASRWQGEQYF.